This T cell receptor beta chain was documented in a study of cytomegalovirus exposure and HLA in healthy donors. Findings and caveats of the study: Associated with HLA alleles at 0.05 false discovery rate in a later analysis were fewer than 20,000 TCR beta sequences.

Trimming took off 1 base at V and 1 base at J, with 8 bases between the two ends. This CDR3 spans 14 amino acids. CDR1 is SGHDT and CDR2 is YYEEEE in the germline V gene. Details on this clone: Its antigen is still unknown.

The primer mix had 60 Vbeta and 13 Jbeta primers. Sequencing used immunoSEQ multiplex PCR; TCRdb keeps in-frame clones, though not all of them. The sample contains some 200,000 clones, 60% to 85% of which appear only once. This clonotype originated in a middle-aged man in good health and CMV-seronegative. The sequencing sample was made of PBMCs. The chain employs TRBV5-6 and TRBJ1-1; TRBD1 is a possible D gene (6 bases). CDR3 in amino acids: CASSLTGWNTEAFF. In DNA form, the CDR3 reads TGTGCCAGCAGCTTGACAGGGTGGAACACTGAAGCTTTCTTT. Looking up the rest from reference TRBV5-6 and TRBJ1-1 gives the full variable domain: DAGVTQSPTHLIKTRGQQVTLRCSPKSGHDTVSWYQQALGQGPQFIFQYYEEEERQRGNFPDRFSGHQFPNYSSELNVNALLLGDSALYLCASSLTGWNTEAFFGQGTRLTVV.